The 20 T cell receptor beta chains reported below all come from one sample, sequenced in a study of cytomegalovirus exposure and HLA in healthy donors listed by TCRdb under 2017. The library was built by means of the immunoSEQ multiplex PCR assay. For the multiplex PCR, a mixture combining 60 forward primers for TCR Vbeta segments and 13 reverse primers for TCR Jbeta segments was used. TCRdb holds this immuneACCESS table with in-frame rearrangements only. Some clones are missing; in checked studies, unresolved V genes explain under half, and the rest has no known cause. For this sample there are around 190,000 clones; roughly 87% appear just once. The ten top clones hold roughly 0.98% of the sample. The sample taken for sequencing was PBMCs. These receptors were collected from a boy aged 2-15 years in good health and CMV-seronegative.

This chain connects TRBV15 to TRBJ1-1; 10 nucleotides match TRBD1. This CDR3 has 18 residues. Germline loops: CDR1 LNHNV, CDR2 YYDKDF (reference sequence). V lost 2 bases and J lost 4; bases outside the gene matches: 13. The CDR3 region is CATSRSWGQGSVGTEAFF. For the CDR3, the DNA is TGTGCCACCAGCAGATCGTGGGGACAGGGGTCTGTGGGCACTGAAGCTTTCTTT.

This chain uses TRBV6-1 with TRBJ1-5; tentatively, D is TRBD1 (5 bases). CDR1 is MNHNS, CDR2 SASEGT, per germline. This CDR3 comprises 11 residues. The V end lost 11 bases, the J end lost 6 bases, and 11 bases lay between the germline ends. The CDR3 nucleotides read TGTGCCCCCCGGGGGGGTCAGCCCCAGCATTTT. This gives the protein CAPRGGQPQHF.

The CDR3 sequence is CASSQGGGDRVAYNEQFF. For the CDR3, the DNA is TGTGCCAGCAGCCAGGGGGGAGGGGACAGGGTCGCCTACAATGAGCAGTTCTTC. The gene calls are TRBV7-2 and TRBJ2-1; 9 bases line up with TRBD1. V dropped 5 bases and J dropped 2; count of bases not matched to a gene: 13. Germline CDR1 SGHTA, CDR2 FQGNSA. This CDR3 contains 18 residues. Variable domain in full (rest from reference TRBV7-2 and TRBJ2-1): GAGVSQSPSNKVTEKGKDVELRCDPISGHTALYWYRQSLGQGLEFLIYFQGNSAPDKSGLPSDRFSAERTGGSVSTLTIQRTQQEDSAVYLCASSQGGGDRVAYNEQFFGPGTRLTVL.

This clone came up once. The chain employs TRBV5-1 and TRBJ1-2; D ambiguous. The germline gives CDR1 SGHRS, CDR2 YFSETQ. The CDR3 extends over 14 amino acids. Trimming cost V 4 bases and J 2 bases, with 12 bases left between them. The CDR3 loop reads CASSREGFNYGYTF. CDR3 DNA: TGCGCCAGCAGCCGGGAGGGTTTCAACTATGGCTACACCTTC.

This rearrangement joins TRBV18 to TRBJ1-1; 7 bases agree with TRBD1. The V segment lost 4 bases and the J segment 0 bases; nucleotides outside the gene matches: 5. The length of the CDR3 is 15 residues. CDR1 and CDR2 (germline): KGHSH, LQKENI. Here the CDR3 DNA reads TGTGCCAGCTCACGCTCCGGGACAGTGAACACTGAAGCTTTCTTT. Translation gives CASSRSGTVNTEAFF.

V and J are TRBV28 and TRBJ1-4, with unresolved D. The CDR3 consists of 13 residues. The V end was cut by 7 bases, the J end by 4 bases, with 10 bases between. Germline CDR1 MDHEN, CDR2 SYDVKM. Written as DNA, the CDR3 is TGTGCCAGCAAAACCAGATTTAATGAAAAACTGTTTTTT. This codes for CASKTRFNEKLFF.

This chain uses TRBV28 with TRBJ2-7, with a weak D call TRBD2 (6 bases). The CDR3 has 19 amino acids. Germline CDR1 MDHEN, CDR2 SYDVKM. V lost 1 base and J 2 bases, leaving 24 bases between the germline ends. CDR3 amino acids: CASSLYGQIGTPLTYEQYF. CDR3 bases: TGTGCCAGCAGTTTATACGGACAAATCGGGACTCCCCTCACCTACGAGCAGTACTTC.

This clone appeared once. The chain combines TRBV19 with TRBJ2-1, with 13 positions matching TRBD2. Per germline, CDR1 LNHDA and CDR2 SQIVND (reference sequence). There are 15 residues in the CDR3. After removal of 8 bases from V and 4 bases from J, the junction contained 5 bases not matched to a gene. The CDR3 here is CASGGTSGTYNEQFF. CDR3 nucleotide sequence: TGTGCCAGTGGGGGGACTAGCGGGACGTACAATGAGCAGTTCTTC.

V is TRBV10-3 and J is TRBJ1-1, with a possible D match to TRBD1 (5 bases). The CDR3 runs to 13 residues. Germline assignment: CDR1 ENHRY and CDR2 SYGVKD. V lost 6 bases to trimming and J lost 2 bases, with 10 bases between them. The CDR3 DNA reads as TGTGCCATCAGGGGGCAGACAAACACTGAAGCTTTCTTT. Its protein product is CAIRGQTNTEAFF.

The sample holds a few counts of this clone. The J gene is TRBJ2-2, the V gene TRBV19; tentatively, D is TRBD2 (5 bases). The CDR3 is 15 residues long. The V gene lost 6 bases and the J gene lost 6 bases, with 17 bases spanning the gap. Germline assignment: CDR1 LNHDA and CDR2 SQIVND (reference sequence). In nucleotides, the CDR3 is TGTGCCAGTAGGGCTAGTATACTAGGGCCCGGGGAGCTGTTTTTT. It is translated as CASRASILGPGELFF.

This clone occurred once. The chain employs TRBV28 and TRBJ2-5; 16 nucleotides match TRBD2. Germline loops: CDR1 MDHEN, CDR2 SYDVKM. V trimming: 6 bases; J trimming: 2 bases; junction bases outside the gene matches: 3. The CDR3 extends over 16 amino acids. The CDR3 spells CASSRGLAGGQETQYF. The CDR3 DNA reads TGTGCCAGCAGCCGGGGACTAGCGGGAGGGCAAGAGACCCAGTACTTC.

V gene TRBV15 combines with J gene TRBJ2-7; 11 bases align to TRBD1. V lost 6 bases to trimming and J lost 6 bases; unmatched junction nucleotides: 4. Per germline, CDR1 LNHNV and CDR2 YYDKDF (reference sequence). The CDR3 extends over 13 amino acids. The CDR3 loop reads CATRGTGGIEQYF. The CDR3 DNA reads TGTGCCACCAGGGGGACAGGGGGGATCGAGCAGTACTTC.

The chain joins TRBV2 to TRBJ2-7; no clear D. V lost 2 bases, J lost 5 bases, and 4 bases lay in between. Germline V lookup: CDR1 SNHLY, CDR2 FYNNEI. The CDR3 consists of 11 residues. CDR3 region: CASSETNEQYF. CDR3 nucleotides: TGTGCCAGCAGTGAAACAAACGAGCAGTACTTC.

On this clone: Other DNA sequences within the sample encode an identical CDR3. This sequence joins TRBV5-1 and TRBJ2-7; D remains unclear. The CDR3 is made up of 13 amino acids. The germline V and J ends were trimmed by 0 bases and 0 bases, with 4 bases remaining between them. Germline V CDR1 and CDR2: SGHRS, YFSETQ. The CDR3 sequence: CASSLAGSYEQYF. In DNA form, the CDR3 reads TGCGCCAGCAGCTTGGCAGGCTCCTACGAGCAGTACTTC. Looking up the rest from reference TRBV5-1 and TRBJ2-7 gives the full variable domain: KAGVTQTPRYLIKTRGQQVTLSCSPISGHRSVSWYQQTPGQGLQFLFEYFSETQRNKGNFPGRFSGRQFSNSRSEMNVSTLELGDSALYLCASSLAGSYEQYFGPGTRLTVT.

This chain uses TRBV29-1 with TRBJ2-7; 11 bases map to TRBD1. The length of the CDR3 is 15 residues. Germline CDR1 and CDR2: SQVTM and ANQGSEA. Losses at the gene ends were 0 bases for V and 1 base for J; bases not matched to a gene: 2. The CDR3 DNA sequence: TGCAGCGTTGAAGATGGGGACAGGGGGTCCTACGAGCAGTACTTC. Translation: CSVEDGDRGSYEQYF.

The CDR3 region is CASSATGLNEQFF. CDR3 DNA: TGTGCCAGCAGCGCGACAGGGTTGAATGAGCAGTTCTTC. The V gene is TRBV6-4, the J gene TRBJ2-1, with 7 bases that match TRBD1. Germline V gives CDR1 MRHNA, CDR2 SNTAGT. V was clipped by 6 bases and J by 7 bases; unmatched bases: 6. The CDR3 is 13 amino acids.

This chain connects TRBV6-1 to TRBJ2-7; D possibly corresponds to TRBD1 (7 bases). Germline V CDR1 and CDR2: MNHNS, SASEGT. The CDR3 covers 15 residues. The ends were cut back, 2 bases at V and 2 bases at J, with 13 bases in the middle. The CDR3 loop is CASSEKGGQPYEQYF. CDR3 nucleotides: TGTGCCAGCAGTGAAAAGGGGGGACAGCCCTACGAGCAGTACTTC.

The CDR3 sequence is CASSEGLAGGPYEQYF. The CDR3 nucleotides are TGTGCCAGCAGTGAAGGTTTAGCGGGGGGCCCCTACGAGCAGTACTTC. This sequence joins TRBV2 and TRBJ2-5, with 10 bases identical to TRBD2. The J call may not be correct, given that the DNA end is closer to TRBJ2-7. Germline CDR1 is SNHLY and CDR2 is FYNNEI. CDR3 length equals 16 residues.

The chain combines TRBV15 with TRBJ2-6; 8 bases are shared with TRBD1. J gave up 1 base and V 4 bases, and 15 bases lay outside the gene matches. Germline lookup yields CDR1 LNHNV and CDR2 YYDKDF (reference sequence). The CDR3 runs to 20 residues. CDR3 loop: CATSTLDRGLSPSGANVLTF. For the CDR3, the DNA is TGTGCCACCAGCACCCTTGACAGGGGTTTGAGTCCGTCTGGGGCCAACGTCCTGACTTTC.

The chain joins TRBV19 to TRBJ2-1; D gene ambiguous. Germline loops: CDR1 LNHDA, CDR2 SQIVND (reference sequence). This CDR3 contains 13 residues. V was shortened by 5 bases and J by 0 bases, with 5 bases between the two germline ends. The CDR3 region has the DNA TGTGCCAGTAGTCCTAGCTCCTACAATGAGCAGTTCTTC. Translating it yields CASSPSSYNEQFF.